The 25 T cell receptor beta chains presented below share a single source sample, sequenced in a study of Ad26.COV2.S vaccination and SARS-CoV-2 variants. Sequenced by immunoSEQ multiplex PCR; TCRdb stores in-frame clones only, minus some. This sample has just over 350,000 clones; 90% to 95% occur once, and the top ten carry 3% to 5%. The starting material was peripheral blood, obtained after recovery from COVID-19. These receptors all come from a human donor who had recovered from COVID-19.

The genes are TRBV20-1 and TRBJ1-1; TRBD1 matches 9 bases. Germline-derived CDR1 and CDR2 are DFQATT and SNEGSKA (reference sequence). CDR3 length: 15 residues. The ends lost 3 bases at V and 8 bases at J; junction bases unmatched: 13. The CDR3 coding sequence is TGCAGTGCTAGTAGGACAGGGGACTACCTGGGGGAAGCTTTCTTT. It is translated as CSASRTGDYLGEAFF.

The rearrangement uses TRBV29-1 and TRBJ2-7, with 7 nucleotides matching TRBD2. V was clipped by 1 base and J by 2 bases; unmatched bases: 2. The CDR3 has 13 amino acids. From germline, CDR1 is SQVTM and CDR2 ANQGSEA. CDR3 coding DNA: TGCAGCGTTGAAGCGCGGGGGACCTACGAGCAGTACTTC. Translating gives CSVEARGTYEQYF.

Concerning this clone: The same CDR3 is also encoded by other DNA sequences in this sample. The V and J genes are TRBV5-1 and TRBJ1-1, with a possible D match to TRBD1 (6 bases). This CDR3 is built from 15 residues. V lost 4 bases to trimming and J lost 0 bases, with 13 bases between them. CDR1 is SGHRS and CDR2 is YFSETQ in the germline V gene. The CDR3 is CASSPVDSLNTEAFF. CDR3 in DNA: TGCGCCAGCAGCCCTGTGGACAGTTTGAACACTGAAGCTTTCTTT.

The rearrangement uses TRBV18 and TRBJ2-3; tentatively, D is TRBD1 (5 bases). The V gene's germline CDR1 is KGHSH and CDR2 LQKENI. This CDR3 has 17 residues. Trimming stripped 1 base from V and 5 bases from J, with 19 bases between. The CDR3 is CASSPLRRGKTVDTQYF. CDR3 DNA: TGTGCCAGCTCACCACTTCGAAGGGGAAAGACGGTAGATACGCAGTATTTT.

The chain is built from TRBV14 and TRBJ2-1, with TRBD2 matching over 9 bases. V was clipped by 5 bases and J by 6 bases; unmatched bases: 14. CDR1 SGHDN and CDR2 FVKESK come from the germline V gene. The CDR3 loop spans 17 amino acids. The CDR3: CASSIRGGAGGPNEQFF. In DNA form, the CDR3 reads TGTGCCAGCAGCATCCGGGGAGGCGCGGGGGGGCCCAATGAGCAGTTCTTC.

The count of this clone is one. The chain links TRBV6-5 to TRBJ1-2, with a possible D match to TRBD1 (6 bases). Germline-derived CDR1 and CDR2 are MNHEY and SVGAGI. CDR3 length equals 15 residues. V was shortened by 8 bases and J by 0 bases, with 16 bases between the two germline ends. This CDR3 is CASGSPAGANYGYTF. The CDR3 nucleotides are TGTGCCAGCGGCTCCCCTGCAGGGGCTAACTATGGCTACACCTTC.

The V and J genes are TRBV6-5 and TRBJ2-1, with D perhaps being TRBD1 or TRBD2 (5 bases each). CDR1 is MNHEY, CDR2 SVGAGI, per germline. CDR3 length equals 15 residues. V was cut by 10 bases and J by 0 bases, with 16 bases left in between. CDR3 protein: CATGTPEFSYNEQFF. CDR3 DNA: TGTGCCACAGGGACCCCGGAATTCTCCTACAATGAGCAGTTCTTC.

This chain links TRBV6-5 with TRBJ1-2, with D uncertain. V was shortened by 10 bases and J by 0 bases, with 9 bases between the two germline ends. In germline, CDR1 is MNHEY, CDR2 SVGAGI. The CDR3 has 12 residues. The CDR3 sequence: CATWTANYGYTF. The CDR3 coding sequence is TGTGCCACCTGGACGGCTAACTATGGCTACACCTTC.

The chain has TRBV25-1 and TRBJ2-7; D is unresolved. Trimming left V 2 bases short and J 2 bases short, with 10 bases between. This CDR3 is built from 14 residues. Germline loops: CDR1 MGHDK, CDR2 SYGVNS. The CDR3 nucleotides are TGTGCCAGCAGTGAACCCGGCTCTACCTACGAGCAGTACTTC. It specifies CASSEPGSTYEQYF.

The rearrangement links TRBV6-6 to TRBJ1-5; 7 bases agree with TRBD1. In germline, CDR1 is MNHNY, CDR2 SVGAGI (reference sequence). After removal of 10 bases from V and 4 bases from J, the junction contained 7 bases not matched to a gene. The CDR3 is 13 residues long. This CDR3 reads CATHQGVNQPQHF. In nucleotides, the CDR3 is TGTGCCACCCACCAGGGGGTAAATCAGCCCCAGCATTTT.

The rearrangement uses TRBV21-1 and TRBJ2-7; the tabulated D call, TRBD2, remains unverified against the DNA. TRBV21-1 is reported as a pseudogene. The CDR3 runs 15 residues. CDR3: CASSTRLATTYEQYF. In nucleotides, the CDR3 is TGTGCCAGCAGCACACGACTAGCTACAACCTACGAGCAGTACTTC.

This clone came up once. The chain is built from TRBV7-9 and TRBJ2-7; no clear D gene. V dropped 0 bases and J dropped 2 bases, with 8 bases sitting between them. Per germline, CDR1 SEHNR and CDR2 FQNEAQ (reference sequence). This CDR3 spans 14 amino acids. CDR3 in amino acids: CASSLADYTYEQYF. The CDR3, as DNA: TGTGCCAGCAGCTTAGCGGATTATACCTACGAGCAGTACTTC.

The chain has TRBV2 and TRBJ1-5; D is perhaps TRBD1 (5 bases). Per germline, CDR1 SNHLY and CDR2 FYNNEI. The CDR3 is 18 residues long. V dropped 1 base and J dropped 3 bases, with 19 bases sitting between them. The CDR3 is CASSEETPSGRANQPQHF. CDR3 bases: TGTGCCAGCAGTGAAGAGACTCCCTCGGGCAGGGCCAATCAGCCCCAGCATTTT. The whole variable domain, remainder taken from reference TRBV2 and TRBJ1-5, is EPEVTQTPSHQVTQMGQEVILRCVPISNHLYFYWYRQILGQKVEFLVSFYNNEISEKSEIFDDQFSVERPDGSNFTLKIRSTKLEDSAMYFCASSEETPSGRANQPQHFGDGTRLSIL.

The V gene is TRBV6-5, the J gene TRBJ2-5, with D possibly matching TRBD2 (7 bases). V shed 11 bases and J shed 7 bases, with 20 bases lying between them. The CDR3 consists of 13 residues. Germline values: CDR1 MNHEY, CDR2 SVGAGI. CDR3 coding DNA: TGTGCCTCCAGGGGAGGGGGGGTTTGGACCCAGTACTTC. Amino acid sequence: CASRGGGVWTQYF.

This clone was found once. This chain connects TRBV19 to TRBJ1-2; D is uncertain. The CDR3 covers 16 residues. Germline CDR1 is LNHDA and CDR2 is SQIVND (reference sequence). V lost 0 bases and J 4 bases, leaving 15 bases between the germline ends. The CDR3 loop is CASSIDHRSGGYGYTF. The CDR3, as DNA: TGTGCCAGTAGTATAGATCATCGAAGTGGCGGCTATGGCTACACCTTC. The full variable domain, with the rest looked up from reference TRBV19 and TRBJ1-2, is DGGITQSPKYLFRKEGQNVTLSCEQNLNHDAMYWYRQDPGQGLRLIYYSQIVNDFQKGDIAEGYSVSREKKESFPLTVTSAQKNPTAFYLCASSIDHRSGGYGYTFGSGTRLTVV.

The CDR3 sequence is CASSFTITGELFF. In DNA form, the CDR3 reads TGTGCCAGCAGCTTTACGATCACCGGGGAGCTGTTTTTT. The chain has TRBV7-2 and TRBJ2-2, with unresolved D. This CDR3 is built from 13 residues. In germline, CDR1 is SGHTA, CDR2 FQGNSA. V was shortened by 3 bases and J by 4 bases, with 6 bases between the two germline ends.

This chain connects TRBV24-1 to TRBJ2-2; TRBD1 or TRBD2 may be the D gene (5 bases each). Trimming took 5 bases from V and 6 from J, leaving 12 bases between them. The germline CDR1 and CDR2 sequences are KGHDR and SFDVKD. This CDR3 has 14 residues. In nucleotides, the CDR3 is TGTGCCACCAGTGGGGGGACCCCAGCCGGGGAGCTGTTTTTT. The encoded protein is CATSGGTPAGELFF.

In DNA, the CDR3 is TGTGCCAGCAGCGATACTAGCACAGATACGCAGTATTTT. Translating it yields CASSDTSTDTQYF. This chain connects TRBV5-6 to TRBJ2-3; D uncertain. Germline V lookup: CDR1 SGHDT, CDR2 YYEEEE. The CDR3 extends over 13 amino acids. V lost 4 bases, J lost 0 bases, and 6 bases lay in between.

DNA of the CDR3: TGTGCCAGCAGCTTAGGCCTCTTCACCGATGAGCAGTTCTTC. Protein: CASSLGLFTDEQFF. The chain links TRBV7-8 to TRBJ2-1; D is uncertain. The ends were cut back, 1 base at V and 8 bases at J, with 12 bases in the middle. This CDR3 contains 14 residues. Germline CDR1 SGHVS, CDR2 FQNEAQ.

With regard to this clone: Germline and junction disagree at one end, which may indicate a read error. The chain recombines TRBV5-4 with TRBJ2-2; the D is unclear. There are 16 residues in the CDR3. Germline loops: CDR1 SGHNT, CDR2 YYREEE (reference sequence). The CDR3 nucleotides are TGTGCCAGCAGGTTGGCTTCGGGCACGAACACCGGGGAGCTGTTTTTT. Amino acids: CASRLASGTNTGELFF.

The rearrangement uses TRBV3-1 (or the pseudogene TRBV3-2) and TRBJ2-2; TRBD2 aligns across 8 bases. Looked up from germline, CDR1 is LGHDT and CDR2 is YNNKEL (reference sequence). Trimming took 5 bases from V and 2 from J; bases not matched to a gene: 10. The CDR3 length is 17 residues. CDR3 DNA: TGTGCCAGCAGCTTACTCGGGGGGGTGTTCAACACCGGGGAGCTGTTTTTT. Its protein is CASSLLGGVFNTGELFF.

This chain links TRBV5-1 with TRBJ1-6, with no clear D. Germline assignment: CDR1 SGHRS and CDR2 YFSETQ. Trimming took 0 bases from V and 7 from J, leaving 11 bases between them. The CDR3 sequence is 15 residues long. The CDR3 DNA sequence: TGCGCCAGCAGCTTGGAATTGGGGATGAATTCACCCCTCCACTTT. This sequence encodes CASSLELGMNSPLHF.

This rearrangement joins TRBV7-2 to TRBJ1-1; D is uncertain. The length of the CDR3 is 15 residues. Germline V gene data show CDR1 as SGHTA and CDR2 as FQGNSA. Trimming left V 1 base short and J 1 base short, with 10 bases between. CDR3 residues: CASSLVEAANTEAFF. CDR3 coding DNA: TGTGCCAGCAGCTTAGTTGAGGCAGCGAACACTGAAGCTTTCTTT.

The genes are TRBV7-8 and TRBJ2-2; tentative D call: TRBD2 (6 bases). The CDR3 has 13 residues. Germline loops: CDR1 SGHVS, CDR2 FQNEAQ. V was trimmed by 5 bases and J by 5 bases, leaving 9 bases between them. The CDR3 DNA follows: TGTGCCAGCAGCCCAGGGACTACCGGGGAGCTGTTTTTT. The encoded protein is CASSPGTTGELFF. Drawing the rest from reference TRBV7-8 and TRBJ2-2, the complete variable domain is GAGVSQSPRYKVAKRGQDVALRCDPISGHVSLFWYQQALGQGPEFLTYFQNEAQLDKSGLPSDRFFAERPEGSVSTLKIQRTQQEDSAVYLCASSPGTTGELFFGEGSRLTVL.

The V gene is TRBV13, the J gene TRBJ2-7; TRBD1 is a possible D gene (6 bases). Germline V gives CDR1 PRHDT, CDR2 FYEKMQ (reference sequence). Trimming removed 1 base from V and 2 bases from J, with 9 bases in between. The CDR3 totals 14 residues. CDR3 amino acids: CASSLVGQTYEQYF. CDR3 coding DNA: TGTGCCAGCAGCTTAGTCGGACAGACCTACGAGCAGTACTTC.